These 29 T cell receptor beta chains were all obtained from the same sample, sequenced in a study of regulatory and conventional T cells in RAG deficiency. The table came from immunoSEQ multiplex PCR; TCRdb's copy has only in-frame clones and leaves some out. Of 7,300 or so clones listed, over 85% were seen once; the top ten hold around 1.4%. Genomic DNA came from blood regulatory T cells gated CD4+ CD25-high CD127-low. This sample was shared with a second study, whose subject was regulatory T cells. This second study says: Amplification used 52 TRBV primers and 13 TRBJ primers.

Material for sequencing was CD127- CD25+ CD4+ Tregs sorted from blood. The receptors shown here come from a human donor in good health.

The V call is TRBV5-1, the J call TRBJ2-2; 7 bases align to TRBD1. The CDR3 is made up of 15 amino acids. Germline values: CDR1 SGHRS, CDR2 YFSETQ. The V and J ends lost 4 bases and 5 bases, in that order; junction bases with no gene match: 8. CDR3 nucleotides: TGCGCCAGCAGCGCCGGACAGGCCTGGACCGGGGAGCTGTTTTTT. It encodes CASSAGQAWTGELFF.

V and J are TRBV5-1 and TRBJ1-1; tentatively, D is TRBD1 (5 bases). Germline assignment: CDR1 SGHRS and CDR2 YFSETQ. This CDR3 has 14 amino acids. V lost 2 bases and J 1 base, leaving 9 bases between the germline ends. Here the CDR3 DNA reads TGCGCCAGCAGCTTCGTGGGGGGGAACACTGAAGCTTTCTTT. Translating it yields CASSFVGGNTEAFF.

Comments on this clone: One junction end disagrees with the germline gene, perhaps due to a read error. Additional DNA sequences in this sample encode the identical CDR3. The chain is built from TRBV27 and TRBJ1-6; D is ambiguous. This CDR3 is 16 amino acids long. Germline V gene lookup returns CDR1 MNHEY and CDR2 SMNVEV (reference sequence). The CDR3 protein is CASLKSGSSYNSPLHF. The CDR3 DNA follows: TGTGCCAGCCTCAAATCGGGGAGCTCCTATAATTCCCCCCTCCACTTT.

J is TRBJ1-2 and V is TRBV27; 9 bases match TRBD1. The CDR3 covers 15 residues. V lost 3 bases to trimming and J lost 5 bases; unmatched junction nucleotides: 7. The germline gives CDR1 MNHEY, CDR2 SMNVEV (reference sequence). The CDR3 loop is CASSFRDRAGYGYTF. For the CDR3, the DNA is TGTGCCAGCAGTTTCCGGGACAGGGCGGGGTATGGCTACACCTTC.

V gene TRBV5-5 combines with J gene TRBJ1-4, with 9 nucleotides matching TRBD1. CDR1 and CDR2 from the germline V gene are SGHKS and YYEKEE (reference sequence). The CDR3 has 14 residues. V was clipped by 4 bases and J by 8 bases; unmatched bases: 6. CDR3 in DNA: TGTGCCAGCAGCCCCGACAGGGGGAACGAAAAACTGTTTTTT. The encoded protein is CASSPDRGNEKLFF.

J is TRBJ2-5 and V is TRBV19, with TRBD2 as a possible D gene (6 bases). This CDR3 is 12 amino acids long. The ends were cut back, 7 bases at V and 2 bases at J, with 8 bases in the middle. Germline CDR1 reads LNHDA; CDR2 reads SQIVND (reference sequence). The CDR3 region has the DNA TGTGCCAGTATCCGGGGGCAAGAGACCCAGTACTTC. This translates into CASIRGQETQYF.

This chain connects TRBV7-9 to TRBJ2-2; 8 bases match TRBD2. The CDR3 contains 15 residues. The trim removed 7 bases at V and 6 bases at J, leaving 10 bases unmatched. Germline loops: CDR1 SEHNR, CDR2 FQNEAQ (reference sequence). CDR3 in amino acids: CASMPGLGYAGELFF. The CDR3 bases are TGTGCCAGCATGCCGGGACTAGGCTACGCCGGGGAGCTGTTTTTT.

Note on this clone: Other nucleotide sequences from this sample produce the same CDR3. The rearrangement joins TRBV5-6 to TRBJ1-2; no clear D. The CDR3 runs 13 residues. Trimming took off 0 bases at V and 2 bases at J, with 5 bases between the two ends. The germline V gene has CDR1 SGHDT and CDR2 YYEEEE. The CDR3 nucleotides read TGTGCCAGCAGCTTGGCCGGGAACTATGGCTACACCTTC. Translated: CASSLAGNYGYTF.

The gene calls are TRBV19 and TRBJ2-2; 11 nucleotides align to TRBD2. With 1 base clipped from V and 7 bases from J, the junction kept 23 bases outside the gene matches. Germline V gene sequence: CDR1 LNHDA, CDR2 SQIVND (reference sequence). The CDR3 spans 22 residues. The CDR3 spells CASSIGRGIGRGPGTSGGELFF. The CDR3, as DNA: TGTGCCAGTAGTATAGGGCGCGGGATAGGCAGGGGACCCGGGACTAGCGGCGGGGAGCTGTTTTTT.

The V and J genes are TRBV30 and TRBJ1-1; the D gene is possibly TRBD1 (6 bases). The CDR3 contains 14 residues. From germline, CDR1 is GTSNPN and CDR2 SVGIG (reference sequence). Trimming pared 1 base from V and 4 bases from J, leaving 13 bases between. DNA for the CDR3: TGTGCCTGGAGTGATGGACAGTTTTTCACTGAAGCTTTCTTT. Encoded protein: CAWSDGQFFTEAFF.

V and J are TRBV7-9 and TRBJ2-1, with a possible D match to TRBD1 (5 bases). In germline, CDR1 is SEHNR, CDR2 FQNEAQ (reference sequence). This CDR3 spans 16 amino acids. Trimming stripped 5 bases from V and 0 bases from J, with 14 bases between. The CDR3 reads CASSPRGGHSYNEQFF. The CDR3 coding sequence is TGTGCCAGCAGCCCAAGGGGCGGCCACTCCTACAATGAGCAGTTCTTC.

This sequence joins TRBV11-3 and TRBJ2-2; 9 bases align to TRBD1. V shed 5 bases and J 5 bases; nucleotides not matched to a gene: 3. This CDR3 comprises 14 residues. Germline V gene data show CDR1 as SGHNT and CDR2 as YENEEA. The CDR3, as DNA: TGTGCCAGCAGCCCAGGACAGGGGACCGGGGAGCTGTTTTTT. Residues: CASSPGQGTGELFF. Looking up the rest from reference TRBV11-3 and TRBJ2-2 gives the full variable domain: EAGVVQSPRYKIIEKKQPVAFWCNPISGHNTLYWYLQNLGQGPELLIRYENEEAVDDSQLPKDRFSAERLKGVDSTLKIQPAELGDSAVYLCASSPGQGTGELFFGEGSRLTVL.

The rearrangement uses TRBV5-1 and TRBJ2-7; D not certain. Trimming stripped 3 bases from V and 5 bases from J, with 9 bases between. CDR3 length: 12 residues. Germline CDR1 and CDR2: SGHRS and YFSETQ. As DNA, the CDR3 is TGCGCCAGCAGCTGGAGAAATCACGAGCAGTACTTC. Translating it yields CASSWRNHEQYF.

The V gene is TRBV9, the J gene TRBJ2-5; 9 positions agree with TRBD2. Germline CDR1 SGDLS, CDR2 YYNGEE. Trimming cost V 1 base and J 1 base; bases outside gene matches: 5. This CDR3 region has 16 residues. CDR3 region: CASSVLGSGGQETQYF. The CDR3 nucleotides are TGTGCCAGCAGCGTATTAGGTAGCGGGGGCCAAGAGACCCAGTACTTC.

This chain joins TRBV21-1 and TRBJ1-6. TRBV21-1 is a documented pseudogene. CDR3 length: 17 amino acids. The CDR3 spells CASSPGGASSYNSPLHF. The CDR3 region has the DNA TGTGCCAGCAGTCCCGGCGGGGCGAGCTCCTATAATTCACCCCTCCACTTT.

CDR3: CASSALPSYEQYF. CDR3 DNA sequence: TGTGCCAGCTCAGCCCTACCCTCCTACGAGCAGTACTTC. This rearrangement joins TRBV18 to TRBJ2-7; D is unclear. V lost 5 bases and J lost 0, with 8 bases in between. CDR3 length equals 13 residues. CDR1 and CDR2 (germline): KGHSH, LQKENI.

The J gene is TRBJ2-2, the V gene TRBV7-9, with D perhaps TRBD2 (5 bases). This CDR3 region has 16 residues. Germline CDR1 is SEHNR and CDR2 is FQNEAQ (reference sequence). V lost 2 bases to trimming and J lost 4 bases, with 14 bases between them. CDR3 residues: CASSLNLGISTGELFF. For the CDR3, the DNA is TGTGCCAGCAGCTTAAATCTCGGGATTAGCACCGGGGAGCTGTTTTTT.

The V and J genes are TRBV27 and TRBJ2-7, with 11 nucleotides matching TRBD2. From germline, CDR1 is MNHEY and CDR2 SMNVEV (reference sequence). J was trimmed by 2 bases and V by 5 bases; bases with no gene match: 8. The CDR3 spans 16 residues. The CDR3 sequence: CASSTLGTSGPYEQYF. In nucleotides, the CDR3 is TGTGCCAGCAGTACCCTCGGGACTAGCGGACCCTACGAGCAGTACTTC.

V gene TRBV11-2 combines with J gene TRBJ1-1, with D unresolved. The CDR3 length is 13 residues. The germline gives CDR1 SGHAT, CDR2 FQNNGV. V lost 0 bases and J lost 1, with 3 bases in between. DNA of the CDR3: TGTGCCAGCAGCTTAGATCAGAACACTGAAGCTTTCTTT. This gives the protein CASSLDQNTEAFF.

V is TRBV30 and J is TRBJ2-7; 12 positions agree with TRBD2. The germline gives CDR1 GTSNPN, CDR2 SVGIG (reference sequence). This CDR3 is 18 amino acids long. J was trimmed by 3 bases and V by 3 bases; bases with no gene match: 15. This CDR3 is CAWRGGRGRLAGVYEQYF. The DNA for the CDR3 is TGTGCCTGGAGGGGGGGCAGGGGAAGACTAGCGGGAGTCTACGAGCAGTACTTC.

The chain uses TRBV6-1 and TRBJ1-1; D may be TRBD1 (5 bases). Germline V gene sequence: CDR1 MNHNS, CDR2 SASEGT. CDR3 size: 15 residues. The ends were cut back, 6 bases at V and 8 bases at J, with 22 bases in the middle. Here the CDR3 reads CASSPGQGFPREAFF. CDR3 sequence (DNA): TGTGCCAGCAGCCCGGGCCAGGGTTTCCCCCGAGAAGCTTTCTTT.

V gene TRBV5-1 combines with J gene TRBJ2-1, with 12 bases identical to TRBD2. From germline, CDR1 is SGHRS and CDR2 YFSETQ. The ends lost 3 bases at V and 7 bases at J; junction bases unmatched: 8. The CDR3 spans 16 residues. CDR3 DNA sequence: TGCGCCAGCAGCTCCCGACTAGCGGGGGTTCGGAATGAGCAGTTCTTC. It yields the protein CASSSRLAGVRNEQFF. The full variable domain, completed using reference TRBV5-1 and TRBJ2-1, is KAGVTQTPRYLIKTRGQQVTLSCSPISGHRSVSWYQQTPGQGLQFLFEYFSETQRNKGNFPGRFSGRQFSNSRSEMNVSTLELGDSALYLCASSSRLAGVRNEQFFGPGTRLTVL.

In its sample, this clone was seen once. V is TRBV6-5 and J is TRBJ2-2, with TRBD2 matching over 9 bases. After removal of 5 bases from V and 6 bases from J, the junction contained 7 bases not matched to a gene. CDR1 and CDR2 (germline): MNHEY, SVGAGI. The CDR3 runs to 15 residues. CDR3 in DNA: TGTGCCAGCAGTCCCGGGACTAGCCGCGCCGGGGAGCTGTTTTTT. It specifies CASSPGTSRAGELFF.

This clone was counted between two and nine times. The genes are TRBV6-5 and TRBJ1-5; D not resolved. The CDR3 runs 16 residues. With 3 bases removed from V and 3 bases from J, the gap between germline ends came to 15 bases. Per germline, CDR1 MNHEY and CDR2 SVGAGI. The CDR3 loop reads CASSYGPRSLNQPQHF. The CDR3 DNA follows: TGTGCCAGCAGTTATGGGCCCCGCAGCCTCAATCAGCCCCAGCATTTT.

The chain employs TRBV5-1 and TRBJ2-5; TRBD1 aligns across 9 bases. CDR1 is SGHRS and CDR2 is YFSETQ in the germline V gene. This CDR3 is 15 amino acids long. The V gene end was trimmed by 4 bases and the J gene end by 5 bases; junction bases not matched to a gene: 9. The CDR3 nucleotides are TGCGCCAGCAGCGGGGGACAGGGAAGTGGGGAGACCCAGTACTTC. Amino acids: CASSGGQGSGETQYF. Supplemented by reference TRBV5-1 and TRBJ2-5, the full variable domain reads KAGVTQTPRYLIKTRGQQVTLSCSPISGHRSVSWYQQTPGQGLQFLFEYFSETQRNKGNFPGRFSGRQFSNSRSEMNVSTLELGDSALYLCASSGGQGSGETQYFGPGTRLLVL.

The chain recombines TRBV7-9 with TRBJ2-5, with 8 bases matching TRBD1. This CDR3 has 16 residues. With V trimmed by 4 bases and J by 5 bases, 12 bases remained unmatched. CDR1 is SEHNR, CDR2 FQNEAQ, per germline (reference sequence). For the CDR3, the DNA is TGTGCCAGCAGCTCCCACGGGCAGGGGGCAGGGGAGACCCAGTACTTC. Its protein product is CASSSHGQGAGETQYF.

The genes are TRBV4-2 and TRBJ1-3, with 10 bases aligning to TRBD1. There are 18 residues in the CDR3. V shed 1 base, J shed 1 base, and the junction held 7 bases outside the gene matches. Germline-derived CDR1 and CDR2 are LGHNA and YNFKEQ. The DNA for the CDR3 is TGTGCCAGCAGCCAAGTAGGGGGGGGACAGGGGTCTGGAAACACCATATATTTT. Translation gives CASSQVGGGQGSGNTIYF.

The rearrangement uses TRBV25-1 and TRBJ1-3, with D perhaps matching TRBD1 (5 bases). Germline V gene data show CDR1 as MGHDK and CDR2 as SYGVNS. The CDR3 length is 16 residues. The germline V and J ends were trimmed by 3 bases and 5 bases, with 17 bases remaining between them. CDR3 protein: CASSDPTAGGRNTIYF. For the CDR3, the DNA is TGTGCCAGCAGTGATCCGACAGCGGGGGGAAGAAACACCATATATTTT.

This clone was detected only once. CDR3 nucleotides: TGCAGCGTACACAGGGGATCGAACACTGAAGCTTTCTTT. As protein: CSVHRGSNTEAFF. The chain has TRBV29-1 and TRBJ1-1; 7 bases line up with TRBD1. Losses at the gene ends were 6 bases for V and 1 base for J; bases not matched to a gene: 5. Germline CDR1 and CDR2: SQVTM and ANQGSEA. The CDR3 has 13 amino acids.